Listed here are 17 T cell receptor beta chains from one sample, sequenced in a study of shared clonotypes between healthy human individuals. The repertoire was sequenced with immunoSEQ multiplex PCR; TCRdb's copy has only in-frame clones and lacks some. The data hold some 2.1 million clones, with over 85% observed a single time. Naive-designated CD8 cells lacked CD45RO, were positively enriched for CCR7, and omitted terminally differentiated effector memory CD45RA+ cells. Sequenced material: naive CD8+ T cells sorted from blood. These receptor sequences come from a young man in good health.

The CDR3 sequence is CASSEEGVIGATGELFF. In DNA, the CDR3 is TGTGCCAGCAGCGAAGAAGGGGTCATCGGGGCTACCGGGGAGCTGTTTTTT. The J gene is TRBJ2-2, the V gene TRBV9; D may be TRBD1 or TRBD2 (5 bases each). CDR1 is SGDLS and CDR2 is YYNGEE in the germline V gene. This CDR3 is built from 17 residues. V was clipped by 3 bases and J by 5 bases, with 20 bases between them.

The V gene is TRBV10-3, the J gene TRBJ2-1, with TRBD2 identical over 9 bases. V was clipped by 5 bases and J by 2 bases; unmatched bases: 4. Germline loops: CDR1 ENHRY, CDR2 SYGVKD. There are 15 residues in the CDR3. In nucleotides, the CDR3 is TGTGCCATCAGTACGCTAGCGGGGACCTACAATGAGCAGTTCTTC. It encodes CAISTLAGTYNEQFF.

The V gene is TRBV18, the J gene TRBJ2-7, with 9 bases aligning to TRBD1. CDR3 length: 15 residues. Trimming cost V 3 bases and J 2 bases; bases outside gene matches: 5. Germline V gene data show CDR1 as KGHSH and CDR2 as LQKENI. The CDR3 reads CASSPEGQGPYEQYF. The CDR3 region has the DNA TGTGCCAGCTCACCCGAGGGACAGGGTCCCTACGAGCAGTACTTC. The full variable domain, in which reference TRBV18 and TRBJ2-7 provide the parts outside the CDR3, is NAGVMQNPRHLVRRRGQEARLRCSPMKGHSHVYWYRQLPEEGLKFMVYLQKENIIDESGMPKERFSAEFPKEGPSILRIQQVVRGDSAAYFCASSPEGQGPYEQYFGPGTRLTVT.

The chain carries TRBV10-3 and TRBJ2-3, with D tentatively TRBD2 (5 bases). CDR1 and CDR2 (germline): ENHRY, SYGVKD. V dropped 7 bases and J dropped 4 bases, with 15 bases sitting between them. The CDR3 totals 14 residues. CDR3 amino acids: CAIKDVGVADTQYF. In DNA, the CDR3 is TGTGCCATCAAAGACGTCGGGGTTGCAGATACGCAGTATTTT.

V is TRBV28 and J is TRBJ2-3; 11 positions match TRBD1. Trimming took 5 bases from V and 2 from J; bases not matched to a gene: 9. The CDR3 contains 17 residues. Germline loops: CDR1 MDHEN, CDR2 SYDVKM. The CDR3 DNA reads TGTGCCAGCAGTACAAGGACAGGGGGCCGTCCCACAGATACGCAGTATTTT. It codes for CASSTRTGGRPTDTQYF.

The rearrangement uses TRBV28 and TRBJ2-5; 12 nucleotides agree with TRBD2. The germline gives CDR1 MDHEN, CDR2 SYDVKM. The CDR3 length is 15 residues. The junction had 6 bases not matched to a gene; V was cut back by 5 bases and J by 5 bases. As DNA, the CDR3 is TGTGCCAGCAGTACCCTAGCGGGGGGGTTTGAGACCCAGTACTTC. Translating it yields CASSTLAGGFETQYF.

The chain is built from TRBV19 and TRBJ2-7; possibly TRBD1 or TRBD2 for D (5 bases each). Trimming took 0 bases from V and 4 from J, leaving 10 bases between them. CDR1 LNHDA and CDR2 SQIVND come from the germline V gene (reference sequence). The CDR3 is 14 residues long. Written as DNA, the CDR3 is TGTGCCAGTAGTATAGATCTATGGGGGTACGAGCAGTACTTC. It is translated as CASSIDLWGYEQYF.

This clone was recorded a few times. This chain links TRBV27 with TRBJ1-5; a possible D gene is TRBD1 (5 bases). Trimming cost V 6 bases and J 4 bases, with 13 bases left between them. Germline V gene sequence: CDR1 MNHEY, CDR2 SMNVEV (reference sequence). The CDR3 has 14 residues. In DNA, the CDR3 is TGTGCCAGCAGGGGCGGGGGGTGGAATCAGCCCCAGCATTTT. This translates into CASRGGGWNQPQHF.

V gene TRBV9 combines with J gene TRBJ1-6; the D gene is possibly TRBD1 (6 bases). The CDR3 loop spans 16 amino acids. Germline loops: CDR1 SGDLS, CDR2 YYNGEE. V was clipped by 4 bases and J by 5 bases, with 16 bases between them. CDR3 nucleotides: TGTGCCAGCAGCACTGATGGGGGCGCGAATAATTCACCCCTCCACTTT. Its translation: CASSTDGGANNSPLHF. The full variable domain, completed using reference TRBV9 and TRBJ1-6, is DSGVTQTPKHLITATGQRVTLRCSPRSGDLSVYWYQQSLDQGLQFLIQYYNGEERAKGNILERFSAQQFPDLHSELNLSSLELGDSALYFCASSTDGGANNSPLHFGNGTRLTVT.

The V gene is TRBV5-1, the J gene TRBJ2-7; a possible D gene is TRBD2 (5 bases). The CDR3 covers 13 residues. V gave up 4 bases and J gave up 3 bases, with 11 bases separating them. Per the germline V gene, CDR1 is SGHRS and CDR2 is YFSETQ. The CDR3 DNA follows: TGCGCCAGCAGCACCACTAGAAACTACGAGCAGTACTTC. Its protein product is CASSTTRNYEQYF.

This chain links TRBV6-1 with TRBJ1-5; TRBD1 might be the D (6 bases). This CDR3 has 14 residues. In germline, CDR1 is MNHNS, CDR2 SASEGT. Trimming removed 2 bases from V and 4 bases from J, with 9 bases in between. As DNA, the CDR3 is TGTGCCAGCAGTGAATTACAGGGAAATCAGCCCCAGCATTTT. It codes for CASSELQGNQPQHF.

This rearrangement joins TRBV29-1 to TRBJ2-5; TRBD1 matches 7 bases. The CDR3 loop spans 15 amino acids. CDR1 and CDR2 from the germline V gene are SQVTM and ANQGSEA. The trim removed 2 bases at V and 2 bases at J, leaving 8 bases unmatched. CDR3 loop: CSVEYGTVQQETQYF. CDR3 bases: TGCAGCGTTGAATACGGGACAGTCCAACAAGAGACCCAGTACTTC.

This clone appeared a single time. The chain is built from TRBV4-1 and TRBJ2-1; 12 nucleotides line up with TRBD2. This CDR3 comprises 15 residues. With 4 bases clipped from V and 6 bases from J, the junction kept 4 bases outside the gene matches. CDR1 and CDR2 from the germline V gene are MGHRA and YSYEKL. The CDR3 here is CASSRGLAGSNEQFF. In nucleotides, the CDR3 is TGCGCCAGCAGCCGAGGACTAGCGGGGTCCAATGAGCAGTTCTTC.

This clone was detected a few times. This sequence joins TRBV5-1 and TRBJ1-1, with D possibly matching TRBD1 (6 bases). Deletions cut 0 bases from V and 0 bases from J, with 15 bases between. The CDR3 loop spans 17 amino acids. Germline V gene lookup returns CDR1 SGHRS and CDR2 YFSETQ. CDR3 DNA sequence: TGCGCCAGCAGCTTGGAGCGGGCAGGGGTTGTGAACACTGAAGCTTTCTTT. It yields the protein CASSLERAGVVNTEAFF.

This clone occurred once. Other DNA sequences in this specimen translate into the identical CDR3. V and J are TRBV4-3 and TRBJ2-7; D is possibly TRBD1 or TRBD2 (5 bases each). The germline CDR1 and CDR2 sequences are LGHNA and YSLEER. The V end was cut by 0 bases, the J end by 6 bases, with 9 bases between. There are 13 residues in the CDR3. As DNA, the CDR3 is TGCGCCAGCAGCCAAGATTGGGGGTCCGAGCAGTACTTC. It is translated as CASSQDWGSEQYF.

V and J are TRBV29-1 and TRBJ2-1; no reliable D call. CDR3 length equals 13 residues. CDR1 and CDR2 from the germline V gene are SQVTM and ANQGSEA. Trimming removed 7 bases from V and 0 bases from J, with 10 bases in between. Written as DNA, the CDR3 is TGCAGCGCCGGAGCCAGCTCCTACAATGAGCAGTTCTTC. It codes for CSAGASSYNEQFF.

The J gene is TRBJ2-7, the V gene TRBV9; 8 nucleotides match TRBD1. Germline lookup yields CDR1 SGDLS and CDR2 YYNGEE. V shed 0 bases, J shed 6 bases, and the junction held 8 bases outside the gene matches. This CDR3 comprises 15 residues. CDR3 DNA: TGTGCCAGCAGCGTAGCTGAACAGGGGGTGGTCGAGCAGTACTTC. Translating it yields CASSVAEQGVVEQYF.